The 4 T cell receptor beta chains below all came from one sample that was sequenced in a study of cytomegalovirus exposure and HLA in healthy donors (dated by TCRdb to about 2017). Library preparation used the immunoSEQ multiplex PCR assay. Sourced from immuneACCESS, this table was stored by TCRdb with only in-frame sequences that have V and J called. A share of the clones is absent; for the studies checked, an unresolved V gene accounts for under half, and the remainder has no known explanation. The sample data list about 110,000 clones, and approximately 95% of these were observed just once. Roughly 0.66% of the sample rests with the top ten. Sequenced sample: PBMCs. Receptors were obtained from a woman aged 18-29 years in good health and CMV-seronegative.

The chain links TRBV5-4 to TRBJ2-5, with TRBD1 identical over 7 bases. The germline CDR1 and CDR2 sequences are SGHNT and YYREEE (reference sequence). The J segment lost 1 base and the V segment lost 4 bases, leaving 7 bases of the junction unmatched. This CDR3 has 15 residues. The DNA of the CDR3 is TGTGCCAGCAGCCAGACAGGGATCACCCAAGAGACCCAGTACTTC. This gives the protein CASSQTGITQETQYF.

CDR3 loop: CASANARQGPYSGNTIYF. The CDR3 nucleotides are TGTGCCAGCGCCAACGCAAGACAGGGCCCCTACTCTGGAAACACCATATATTTT. The rearrangement links TRBV18 to TRBJ1-3; 7 bases are shared with TRBD1. After removal of 8 bases from V and 0 bases from J, the junction contained 16 bases not matched to a gene. CDR3 length: 18 residues. Germline V lookup: CDR1 KGHSH, CDR2 LQKENI.

This sequence joins TRBV28 and TRBJ1-5; no clear D. The germline V and J ends were trimmed by 5 bases and 2 bases, with 13 bases remaining between them. This CDR3 is 15 amino acids long. Germline values: CDR1 MDHEN, CDR2 SYDVKM. For the CDR3, the DNA is TGTGCCAGCAGTCCCCCATCAGTTCGCAATCAGCCCCAGCATTTT. Residues: CASSPPSVRNQPQHF.

This rearrangement joins TRBV2 to TRBJ2-5; TRBD2 might be the D (5 bases). The CDR3 runs to 14 residues. The V gene's germline CDR1 is SNHLY and CDR2 FYNNEI. V dropped 10 bases and J dropped 1 base, with 16 bases sitting between them. DNA of the CDR3: TGTGCCACTTCGATTCTTAGCGCCCAAGAGACCCAGTACTTC. It codes for CATSILSAQETQYF. The variable domain in full, with the rest retrieved from reference TRBV2 and TRBJ2-5, is EPEVTQTPSHQVTQMGQEVILRCVPISNHLYFYWYRQILGQKVEFLVSFYNNEISEKSEIFDDQFSVERPDGSNFTLKIRSTKLEDSAMYFCATSILSAQETQYFGPGTRLLVL.